These T cell receptor beta chains were read from a single sample in a study of T cell responses to AZD1222 COVID-19 vaccine. Measured with immunoSEQ multiplex PCR; TCRdb has only the in-frame clones, and not every one. The table lists 140,000 to 150,000 clones, 80% to 95% of them singletons, with around 2.8% in the top ten. Material: peripheral blood, obtained on day 0 of MenACWY control vaccination. The source of these receptors is an adult in good health. Each CDR3 is given with its conserved first and last residue.

15 | TRBJ2-1 | TRBV2 | CASRLTGSFDNEQFF
14 | TRBJ2-5 | TRBV25-1 | CASNKGGAGETQYF
15 | TRBJ2-2 | TRBV19 | CASRKVVTVTGELFF
13 | TRBJ1-1 | TRBV7-2 | CASSLLLRAEAFF
18 | TRBJ2-6 | TRBV5-6 | CASSIMTGALVRANVLTF
13 | TRBJ1-2 | TRBV19 | CASSIAGNYGYTF
14 | TRBJ2-5 | TRBV5-1 | CASSAGDTIETQYF
16 | TRBJ1-4 | TRBV6-6 | CASSYQPQGSNEKLFF
14 | TRBJ2-7 | TRBV19 | CASSWTGRSYEQYF
13 | TRBJ1-3 | TRBV29-1 | CSVTRTVGNTIYF
15 | TRBJ1-4 | TRBV4-1 | CASSQEGGLIVKLFF
11 | TRBJ1-2 | TRBV24-1 | CATSGGLGYTF
13 | TRBJ1-5 | TRBV30 | CAWSLGVGQPQHF
13 | TRBJ1-1 | TRBV6-1 | CASSDQGFTEAFF
15 | TRBJ1-1 | TRBV5-5 | CASRLDGHMNTEAFF
18 | TRBJ2-2 | TRBV11-2 | CASTPISRVPPDTGELFF
17 | TRBJ2-1 | TRBV7-7 | CASSLQPRAADYNEQFF
17 | TRBJ2-5 | TRBV5-1 | CASSSGTSGRPQETQYF
15 | TRBJ1-1 | TRBV19 | CASSMRGPGNTEAFF
14 | TRBJ2-7 | TRBV6-5 | CASTQRDRTYEQYF
15 | TRBJ2-1 | TRBV24-1 | CATSPGTSGTNEQFF
16 | TRBJ2-5 | TRBV10-3 | CAISDPPGQGIETQYF
11 | TRBJ1-2 | TRBV12-5 | CASGGVYGYTF
14 | TRBJ1-4 | TRBV28 | CASGAPQGYEKLFF
14 | TRBJ2-7 | TRBV2 | CASSPRLAGYEQYF
14 | TRBJ1-2 | TRBV19 | CASSLKTGTYGYTF